Following are 11 T cell receptor beta chains from one sample sequenced in a study of T cells expressing NK-cell markers. TCRdb reprocessed the 5' RACE reads; each CDR3 protein has one entry and no DNA is given. This sample's table has about half a million distinct CDR3 sequences. The specimen sequenced was blood T cells: a sorted CD56 or NKG2C T cell subset, CD4+ or CD8+ T cells, or bulk PBMC T cells (not recorded which). Receptors originate from a woman aged 50 to 60 in good health.

The chain uses TRBV4-1 and TRBJ1-2; TCRdb picks TRBD1, but there is no DNA to check that call. Germline CDR1 and CDR2: MGHRA and YSYEKL. The CDR3 consists of 14 residues. CDR3 sequence reads: CASSLDRGDYGYTF.

The rearrangement uses TRBV20-1 and TRBJ2-5; the D gene TCRdb calls, TRBD2, cannot be checked with no DNA. The CDR3 covers 13 residues. The germline V gene encodes CDR1 DFQATT and CDR2 SNEGSKA (reference sequence). CDR3 protein: CSAQLDGPETQYF.

V usage is TRBV4-2 and J usage is TRBJ2-7; TCRdb's D gene call, TRBD1, goes unchecked for lack of DNA. CDR1 is LGHNA and CDR2 is YNFKEQ in the germline V gene. The CDR3 consists of 14 residues. The CDR3 loop reads CASSQVGTEYEQYF.

The chain is built from TRBV20-1 and TRBJ2-1; TCRdb picks TRBD2, but there is no DNA to check that call. Germline V CDR1 and CDR2: DFQATT, SNEGSKA (reference sequence). This CDR3 is 15 amino acids long. CDR3 amino acids: CSATGLAGDNNEQFF.

The rearrangement uses TRBV7-9 and TRBJ2-5; the D call of TRBD2 rests on TCRdb alone, since no DNA is present to check it. The length of the CDR3 is 15 residues. Germline CDR1 SEHNR, CDR2 FQNEAQ (reference sequence). Here the CDR3 reads CASSFQLREQETQYF.

The rearrangement links TRBV7-3 to TRBJ2-7. The germline V gene encodes CDR1 SGHTA and CDR2 FQGTGA. The CDR3 loop spans 15 amino acids. CDR3 protein: CASSFPGKSSYEQYF.

The chain employs TRBV19 and TRBJ1-2; TCRdb picks TRBD1, but there is no DNA to check that call. In germline, CDR1 is LNHDA, CDR2 SQIVND (reference sequence). This CDR3 is 14 amino acids long. The CDR3 sequence is CASSIPGQEYGYTF.

This rearrangement joins TRBV9 to TRBJ2-1; the D call from TCRdb, TRBD1, cannot be confirmed without DNA. Germline CDR1 and CDR2: SGDLS and YYNGEE. This CDR3 has 14 amino acids. CDR3 residues: CASSPVSWATEQFF.

The chain couples TRBV3-1 to TRBJ1-1; TCRdb picks TRBD1, but there is no DNA to check that call. The CDR3 runs 14 residues. CDR1 is LGHDT, CDR2 YNNKEL, per germline (reference sequence). CDR3 loop: CASSHRGPNTEAFF.

This sequence joins TRBV15 and TRBJ1-2. Germline CDR1 and CDR2: LNHNV and YYDKDF (reference sequence). The CDR3 spans 13 residues. CDR3 loop: CATSRDRRNGYTF.

The CDR3 sequence is CATSPAGQGMDTQYF. The chain combines TRBV24-1 with TRBJ2-3; TCRdb calls TRBD1, which cannot be checked without DNA. The germline V gene has CDR1 KGHDR and CDR2 SFDVKD. The CDR3 consists of 15 residues.